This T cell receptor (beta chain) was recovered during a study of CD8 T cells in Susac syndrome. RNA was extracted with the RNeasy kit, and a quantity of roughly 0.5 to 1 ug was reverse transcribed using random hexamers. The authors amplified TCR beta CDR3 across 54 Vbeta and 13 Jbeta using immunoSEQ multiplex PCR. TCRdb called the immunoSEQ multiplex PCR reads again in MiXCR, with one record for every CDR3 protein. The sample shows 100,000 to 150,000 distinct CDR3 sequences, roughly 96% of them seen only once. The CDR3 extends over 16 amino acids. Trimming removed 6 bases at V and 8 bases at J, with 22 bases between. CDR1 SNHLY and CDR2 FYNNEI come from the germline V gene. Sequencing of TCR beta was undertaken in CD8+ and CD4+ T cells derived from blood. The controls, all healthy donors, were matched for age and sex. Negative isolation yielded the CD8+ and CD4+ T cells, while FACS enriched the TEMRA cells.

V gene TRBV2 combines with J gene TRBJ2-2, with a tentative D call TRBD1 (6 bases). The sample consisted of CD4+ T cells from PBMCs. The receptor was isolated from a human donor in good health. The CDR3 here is CASSRPRQAAKGELFF. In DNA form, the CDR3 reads TGTGCCAGCAGCCGACCCAGACAGGCAGCTAAGGGGGAGCTGTTTTTT. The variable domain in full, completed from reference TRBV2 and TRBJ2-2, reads EPEVTQTPSHQVTQMGQEVILRCVPISNHLYFYWYRQILGQKVEFLVSFYNNEISEKSEIFDDQFSVERPDGSNFTLKIRSTKLEDSAMYFCASSRPRQAAKGELFFGEGSRLTVL.